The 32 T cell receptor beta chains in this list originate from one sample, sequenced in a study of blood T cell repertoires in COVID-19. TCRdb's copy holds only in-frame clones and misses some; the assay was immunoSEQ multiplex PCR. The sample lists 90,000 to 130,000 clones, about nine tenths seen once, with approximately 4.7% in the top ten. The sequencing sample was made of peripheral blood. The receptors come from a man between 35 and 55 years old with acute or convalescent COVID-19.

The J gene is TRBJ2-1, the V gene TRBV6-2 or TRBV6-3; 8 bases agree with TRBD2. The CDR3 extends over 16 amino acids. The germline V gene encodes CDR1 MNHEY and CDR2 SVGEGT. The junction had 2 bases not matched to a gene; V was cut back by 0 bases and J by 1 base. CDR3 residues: CASSYSRGDSYNEQFF. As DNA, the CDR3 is TGTGCCAGCAGTTACTCGCGGGGGGATTCCTACAATGAGCAGTTCTTC.

This CDR3 is CASSVGGADEPQHF. The CDR3 DNA sequence: TGTGCCAGCAGCGTAGGTGGGGCGGACGAGCCCCAGCATTTT. The J gene is TRBJ1-5, the V gene TRBV9; D might be TRBD1 (5 bases). Germline V gene sequence: CDR1 SGDLS, CDR2 YYNGEE. Trimming left V 0 bases short and J 8 bases short, with 12 bases between. The CDR3 consists of 14 residues.

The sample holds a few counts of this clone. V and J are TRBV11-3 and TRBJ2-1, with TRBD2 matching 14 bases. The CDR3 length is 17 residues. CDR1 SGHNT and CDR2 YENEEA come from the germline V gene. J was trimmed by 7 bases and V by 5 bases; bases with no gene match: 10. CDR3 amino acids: CASSQTSGGAGHNEQFF. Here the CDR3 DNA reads TGTGCCAGCAGCCAGACTAGCGGGGGGGCCGGTCATAATGAGCAGTTCTTC. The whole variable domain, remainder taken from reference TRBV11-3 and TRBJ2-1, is EAGVVQSPRYKIIEKKQPVAFWCNPISGHNTLYWYLQNLGQGPELLIRYENEEAVDDSQLPKDRFSAERLKGVDSTLKIQPAELGDSAVYLCASSQTSGGAGHNEQFFGPGTRLTVL.

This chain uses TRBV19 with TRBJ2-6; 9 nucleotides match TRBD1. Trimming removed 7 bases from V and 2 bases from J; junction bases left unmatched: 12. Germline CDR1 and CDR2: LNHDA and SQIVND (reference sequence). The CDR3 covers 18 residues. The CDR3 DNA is TGTGCCAGTACCGGAGGGACAGGGCTTTACACTGGGGCCAACGTCCTGACTTTC. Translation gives CASTGGTGLYTGANVLTF.

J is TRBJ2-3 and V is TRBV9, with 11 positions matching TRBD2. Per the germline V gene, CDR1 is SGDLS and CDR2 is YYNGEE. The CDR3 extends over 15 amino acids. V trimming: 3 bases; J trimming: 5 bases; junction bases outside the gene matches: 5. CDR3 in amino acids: CASSDNSGGVDTQYF. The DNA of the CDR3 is TGTGCCAGCAGCGATAATAGCGGGGGGGTAGATACGCAGTATTTT.

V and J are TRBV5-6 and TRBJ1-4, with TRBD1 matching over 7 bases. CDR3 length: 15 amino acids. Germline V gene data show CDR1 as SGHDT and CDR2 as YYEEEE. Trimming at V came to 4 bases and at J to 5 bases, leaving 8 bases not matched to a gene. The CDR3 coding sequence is TGTGCCAGCAGCCCGCCGGACAGGAAAAATGAAAAACTGTTTTTT. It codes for CASSPPDRKNEKLFF.

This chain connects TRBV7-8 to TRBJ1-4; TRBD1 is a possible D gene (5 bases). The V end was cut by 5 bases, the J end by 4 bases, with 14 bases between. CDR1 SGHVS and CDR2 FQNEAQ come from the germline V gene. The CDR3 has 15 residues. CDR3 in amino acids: CASSRDSSFNEKLFF. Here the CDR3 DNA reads TGTGCCAGCAGCCGAGACAGCTCATTTAATGAAAAACTGTTTTTT. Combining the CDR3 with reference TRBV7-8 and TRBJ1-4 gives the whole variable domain GAGVSQSPRYKVAKRGQDVALRCDPISGHVSLFWYQQALGQGPEFLTYFQNEAQLDKSGLPSDRFFAERPEGSVSTLKIQRTQQEDSAVYLCASSRDSSFNEKLFFGSGTQLSVL.

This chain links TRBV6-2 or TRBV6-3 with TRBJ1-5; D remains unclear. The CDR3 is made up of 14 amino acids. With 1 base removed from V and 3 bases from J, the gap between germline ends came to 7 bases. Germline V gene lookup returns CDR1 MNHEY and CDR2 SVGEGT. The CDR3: CASSYWASNQPQHF. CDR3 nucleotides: TGTGCCAGCAGTTACTGGGCCTCCAATCAGCCCCAGCATTTT.

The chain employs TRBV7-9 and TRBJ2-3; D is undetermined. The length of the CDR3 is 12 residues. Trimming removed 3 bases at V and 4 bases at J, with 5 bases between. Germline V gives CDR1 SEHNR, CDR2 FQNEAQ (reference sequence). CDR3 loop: CASSFRADTQYF. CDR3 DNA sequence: TGTGCCAGCAGCTTTCGAGCAGATACGCAGTATTTT.

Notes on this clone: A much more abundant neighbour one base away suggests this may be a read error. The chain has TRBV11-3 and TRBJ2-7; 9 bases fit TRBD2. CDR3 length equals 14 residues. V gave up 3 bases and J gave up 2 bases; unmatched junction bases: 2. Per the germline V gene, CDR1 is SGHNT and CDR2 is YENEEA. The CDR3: CASSLSSGAYEQYF. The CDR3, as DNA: TGTGCCAGCAGCTTGTCTAGCGGGGCCTACGAGCAGTACTTC.

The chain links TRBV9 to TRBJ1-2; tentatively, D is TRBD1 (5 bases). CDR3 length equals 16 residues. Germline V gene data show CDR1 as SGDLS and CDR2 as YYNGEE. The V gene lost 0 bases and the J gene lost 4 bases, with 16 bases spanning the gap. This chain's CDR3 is CASSVEEDTSIYGYTF. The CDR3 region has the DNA TGTGCCAGCAGCGTAGAAGAGGACACGAGCATCTATGGCTACACCTTC.

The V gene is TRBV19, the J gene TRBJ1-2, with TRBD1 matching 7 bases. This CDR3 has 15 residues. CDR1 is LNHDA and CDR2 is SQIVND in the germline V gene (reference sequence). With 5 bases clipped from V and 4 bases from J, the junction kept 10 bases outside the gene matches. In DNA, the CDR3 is TGTGCCAGTAGTGAACAGGGGTCTCCTTCCTATGGCTACACCTTC. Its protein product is CASSEQGSPSYGYTF. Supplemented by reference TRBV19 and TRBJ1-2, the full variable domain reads DGGITQSPKYLFRKEGQNVTLSCEQNLNHDAMYWYRQDPGQGLRLIYYSQIVNDFQKGDIAEGYSVSREKKESFPLTVTSAQKNPTAFYLCASSEQGSPSYGYTFGSGTRLTVV.

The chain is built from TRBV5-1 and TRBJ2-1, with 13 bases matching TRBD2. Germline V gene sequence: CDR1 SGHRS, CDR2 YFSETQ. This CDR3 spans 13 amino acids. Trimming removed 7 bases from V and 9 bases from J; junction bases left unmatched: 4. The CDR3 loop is CASELAGGVEQFF. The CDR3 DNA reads TGCGCCAGCGAACTAGCGGGAGGGGTTGAGCAGTTCTTC.

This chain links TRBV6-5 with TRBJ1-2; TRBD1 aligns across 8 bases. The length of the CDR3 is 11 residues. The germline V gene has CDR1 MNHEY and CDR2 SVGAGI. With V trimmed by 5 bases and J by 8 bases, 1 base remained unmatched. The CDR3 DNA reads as TGTGCCAGCAGTACAGGGGGAGGCTACACCTTC. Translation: CASSTGGGYTF.

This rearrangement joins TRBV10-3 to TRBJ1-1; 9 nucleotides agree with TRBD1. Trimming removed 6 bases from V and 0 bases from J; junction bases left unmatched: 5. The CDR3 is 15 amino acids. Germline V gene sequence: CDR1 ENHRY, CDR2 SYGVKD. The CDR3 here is CAISPGQGLNTEAFF. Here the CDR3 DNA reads TGTGCCATCAGCCCGGGACAGGGTTTGAACACTGAAGCTTTCTTT.

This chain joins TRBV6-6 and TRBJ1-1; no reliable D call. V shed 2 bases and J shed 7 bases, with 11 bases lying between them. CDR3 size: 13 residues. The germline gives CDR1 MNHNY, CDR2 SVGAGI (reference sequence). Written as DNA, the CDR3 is TGTGCCAGCAGTTACGACGGAGTGTTTGAAGCTTTCTTT. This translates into CASSYDGVFEAFF.

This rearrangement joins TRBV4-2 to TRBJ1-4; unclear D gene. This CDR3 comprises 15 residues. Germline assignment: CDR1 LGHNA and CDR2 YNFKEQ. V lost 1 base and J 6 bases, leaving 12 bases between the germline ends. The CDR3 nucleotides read TGTGCCAGCAGCCAAGTTACGGGTTTAGATGAAAAACTGTTTTTT. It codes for CASSQVTGLDEKLFF.

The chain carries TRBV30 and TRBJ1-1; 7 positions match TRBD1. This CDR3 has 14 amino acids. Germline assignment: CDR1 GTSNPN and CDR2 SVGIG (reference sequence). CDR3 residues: CVLDRERLNTEAFF. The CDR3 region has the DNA TGTGTCCTCGACAGGGAGAGGTTGAACACTGAAGCTTTCTTT.

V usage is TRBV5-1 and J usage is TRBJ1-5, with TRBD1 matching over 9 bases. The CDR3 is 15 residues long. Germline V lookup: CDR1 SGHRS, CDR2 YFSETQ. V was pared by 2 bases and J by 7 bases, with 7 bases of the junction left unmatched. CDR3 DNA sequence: TGCGCCAGCAGCTTCCGGGACAGGGAAAACCAGCCCCAGCATTTT. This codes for CASSFRDRENQPQHF.

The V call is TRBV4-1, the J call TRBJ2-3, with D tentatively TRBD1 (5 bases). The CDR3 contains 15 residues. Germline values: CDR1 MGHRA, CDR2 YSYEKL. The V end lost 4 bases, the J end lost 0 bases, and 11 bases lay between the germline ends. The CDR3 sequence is CASSPVAGSTDTQYF. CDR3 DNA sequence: TGCGCCAGCAGCCCCGTCGCAGGGAGCACAGATACGCAGTATTTT.

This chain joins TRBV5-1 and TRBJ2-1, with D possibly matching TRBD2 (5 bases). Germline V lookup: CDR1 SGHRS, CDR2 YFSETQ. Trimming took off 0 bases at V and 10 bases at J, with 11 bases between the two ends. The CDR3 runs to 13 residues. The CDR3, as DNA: TGCGCCAGCAGCTTGGCGGCTAGCAAGGAGCAGTTCTTC. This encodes CASSLAASKEQFF.

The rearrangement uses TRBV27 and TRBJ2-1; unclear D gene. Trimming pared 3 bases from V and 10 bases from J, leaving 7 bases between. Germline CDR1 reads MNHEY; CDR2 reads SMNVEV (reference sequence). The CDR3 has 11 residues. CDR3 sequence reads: CASSFSGEQFF. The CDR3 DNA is TGTGCCAGCAGTTTTTCAGGCGAGCAGTTCTTC.

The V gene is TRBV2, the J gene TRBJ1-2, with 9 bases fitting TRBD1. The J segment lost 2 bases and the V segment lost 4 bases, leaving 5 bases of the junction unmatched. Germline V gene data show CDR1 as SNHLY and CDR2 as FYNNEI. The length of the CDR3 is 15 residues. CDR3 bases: TGTGCCAGCAGTGTCCCGGGACAGGGAAACTATGGCTACACCTTC. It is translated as CASSVPGQGNYGYTF.

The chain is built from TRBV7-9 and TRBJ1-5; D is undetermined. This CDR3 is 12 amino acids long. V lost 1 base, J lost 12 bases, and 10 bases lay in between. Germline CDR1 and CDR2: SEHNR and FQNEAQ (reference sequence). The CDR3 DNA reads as TGTGCCAGCAGCTTAGATGGGAGTATCCAGCATTTT. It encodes CASSLDGSIQHF.

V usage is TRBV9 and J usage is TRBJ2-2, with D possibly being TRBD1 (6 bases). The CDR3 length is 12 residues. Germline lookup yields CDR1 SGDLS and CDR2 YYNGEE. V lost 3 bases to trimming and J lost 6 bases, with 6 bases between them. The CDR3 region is CASSAGAGELFF. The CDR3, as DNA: TGTGCCAGCAGCGCAGGGGCCGGGGAGCTGTTTTTT. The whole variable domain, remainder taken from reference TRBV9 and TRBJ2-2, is DSGVTQTPKHLITATGQRVTLRCSPRSGDLSVYWYQQSLDQGLQFLIQYYNGEERAKGNILERFSAQQFPDLHSELNLSSLELGDSALYFCASSAGAGELFFGEGSRLTVL.

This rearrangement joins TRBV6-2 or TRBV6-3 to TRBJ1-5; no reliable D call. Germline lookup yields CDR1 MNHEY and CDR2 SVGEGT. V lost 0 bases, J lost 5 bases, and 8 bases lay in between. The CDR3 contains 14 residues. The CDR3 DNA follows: TGTGCCAGCAGTTACTCAACTCTTGATCAGCCCCAGCATTTT. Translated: CASSYSTLDQPQHF.

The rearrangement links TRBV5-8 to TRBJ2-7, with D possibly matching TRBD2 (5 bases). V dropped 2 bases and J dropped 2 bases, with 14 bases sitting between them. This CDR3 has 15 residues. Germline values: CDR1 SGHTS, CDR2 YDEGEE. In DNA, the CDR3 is TGTGCCAGCAGCTTTCGGACTCCCAGCACCTACGAGCAGTACTTC. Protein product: CASSFRTPSTYEQYF.

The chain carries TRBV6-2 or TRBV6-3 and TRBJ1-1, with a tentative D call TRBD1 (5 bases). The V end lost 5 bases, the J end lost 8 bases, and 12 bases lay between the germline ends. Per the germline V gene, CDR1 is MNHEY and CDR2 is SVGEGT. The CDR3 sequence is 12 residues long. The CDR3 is CASSERDGEAFF. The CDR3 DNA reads TGTGCCAGCAGTGAGCGGGACGGGGAAGCTTTCTTT.

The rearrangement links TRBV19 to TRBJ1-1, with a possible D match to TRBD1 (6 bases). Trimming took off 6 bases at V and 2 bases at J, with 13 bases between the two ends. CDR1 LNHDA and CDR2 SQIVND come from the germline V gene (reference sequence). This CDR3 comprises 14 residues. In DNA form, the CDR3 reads TGTGCCAGTAGCGCTATAGGGGGAAACACTGAAGCTTTCTTT. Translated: CASSAIGGNTEAFF.

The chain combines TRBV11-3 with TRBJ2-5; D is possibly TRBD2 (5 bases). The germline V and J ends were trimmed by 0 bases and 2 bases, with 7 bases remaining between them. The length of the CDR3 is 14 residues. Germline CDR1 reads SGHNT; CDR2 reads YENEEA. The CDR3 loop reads CASSLEGAQETQYF. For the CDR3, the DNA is TGTGCCAGCAGCTTAGAGGGAGCGCAAGAGACCCAGTACTTC.

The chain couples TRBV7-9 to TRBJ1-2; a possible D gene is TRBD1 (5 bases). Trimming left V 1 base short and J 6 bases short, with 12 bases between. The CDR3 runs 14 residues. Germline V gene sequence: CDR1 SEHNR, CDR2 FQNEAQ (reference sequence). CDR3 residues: CASSLDRREDGYTF. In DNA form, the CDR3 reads TGTGCCAGCAGCTTAGATCGCAGGGAAGATGGCTACACCTTC.

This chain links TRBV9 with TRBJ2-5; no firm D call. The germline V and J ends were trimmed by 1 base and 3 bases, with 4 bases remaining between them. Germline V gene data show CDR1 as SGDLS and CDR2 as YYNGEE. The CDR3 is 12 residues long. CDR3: CASSVTEETQYF. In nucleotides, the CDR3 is TGTGCCAGCAGCGTAACGGAAGAGACCCAGTACTTC.